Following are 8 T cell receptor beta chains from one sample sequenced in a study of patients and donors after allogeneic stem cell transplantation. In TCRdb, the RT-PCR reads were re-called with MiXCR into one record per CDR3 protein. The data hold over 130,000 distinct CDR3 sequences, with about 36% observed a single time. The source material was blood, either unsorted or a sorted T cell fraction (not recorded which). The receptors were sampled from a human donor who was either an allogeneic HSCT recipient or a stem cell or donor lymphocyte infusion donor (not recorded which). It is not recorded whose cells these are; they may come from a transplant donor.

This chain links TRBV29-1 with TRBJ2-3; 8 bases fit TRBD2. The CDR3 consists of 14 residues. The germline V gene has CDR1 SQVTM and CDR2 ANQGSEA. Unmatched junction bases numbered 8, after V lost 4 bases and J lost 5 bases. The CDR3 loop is CSVAVGLEGDTQYF. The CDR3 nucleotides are TGCAGCGTTGCTGTGGGACTAGAGGGAGATACGCAGTATTTT.

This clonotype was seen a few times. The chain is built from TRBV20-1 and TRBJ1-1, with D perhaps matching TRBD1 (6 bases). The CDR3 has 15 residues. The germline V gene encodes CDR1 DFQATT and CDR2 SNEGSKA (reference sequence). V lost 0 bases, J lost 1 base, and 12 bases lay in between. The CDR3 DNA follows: TGCAGTGCTAGAGATCCCGGGACAAGGAACACTGAAGCTTTCTTT. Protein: CSARDPGTRNTEAFF.

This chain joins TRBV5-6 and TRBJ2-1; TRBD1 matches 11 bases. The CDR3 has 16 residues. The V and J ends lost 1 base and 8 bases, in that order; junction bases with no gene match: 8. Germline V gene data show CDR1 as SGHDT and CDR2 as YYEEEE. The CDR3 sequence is CASSLYWTGGRDEQFF. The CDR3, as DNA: TGTGCCAGCAGCTTGTATTGGACAGGGGGCAGGGATGAGCAGTTCTTC.

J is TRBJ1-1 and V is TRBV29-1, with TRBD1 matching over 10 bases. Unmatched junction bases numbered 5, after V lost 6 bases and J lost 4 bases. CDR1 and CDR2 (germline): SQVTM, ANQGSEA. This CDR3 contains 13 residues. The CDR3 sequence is CSVVTGGLTEAFF. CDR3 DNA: TGCAGCGTAGTGACAGGGGGCCTCACTGAAGCTTTCTTT.

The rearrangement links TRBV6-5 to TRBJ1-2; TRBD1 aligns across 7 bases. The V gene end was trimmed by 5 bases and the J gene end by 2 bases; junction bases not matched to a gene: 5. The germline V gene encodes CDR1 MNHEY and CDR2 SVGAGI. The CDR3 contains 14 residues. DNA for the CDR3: TGTGCCAGCAGTAGGGACAGCCCAAACTATGGCTACACCTTC. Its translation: CASSRDSPNYGYTF.

The CDR3 loop is CASSFHPLNTEAFF. CDR3 sequence (DNA): TGTGCCAGCAGTTTCCACCCTCTGAACACTGAAGCTTTCTTT. The gene calls are TRBV12-3 or TRBV12-4 and TRBJ1-1; unclear D gene. This CDR3 contains 14 residues. V lost 3 bases and J lost 0, with 8 bases in between.

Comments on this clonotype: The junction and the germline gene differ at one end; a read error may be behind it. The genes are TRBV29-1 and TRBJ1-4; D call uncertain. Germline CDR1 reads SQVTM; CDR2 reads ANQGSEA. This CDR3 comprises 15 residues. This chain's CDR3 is CSVLGPSATNEKQFF. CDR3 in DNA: TGCAGCGTTCTCGGTCCTTCAGCAACTAATGAAAAACAGTTTTTT.

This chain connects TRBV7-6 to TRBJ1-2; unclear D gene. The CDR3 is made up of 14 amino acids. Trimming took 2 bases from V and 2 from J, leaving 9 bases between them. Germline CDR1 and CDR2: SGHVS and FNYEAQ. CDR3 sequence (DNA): TGTGCCAGCAGCTTATATGAAGGAAACTATGGCTACACCTTC. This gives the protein CASSLYEGNYGYTF.